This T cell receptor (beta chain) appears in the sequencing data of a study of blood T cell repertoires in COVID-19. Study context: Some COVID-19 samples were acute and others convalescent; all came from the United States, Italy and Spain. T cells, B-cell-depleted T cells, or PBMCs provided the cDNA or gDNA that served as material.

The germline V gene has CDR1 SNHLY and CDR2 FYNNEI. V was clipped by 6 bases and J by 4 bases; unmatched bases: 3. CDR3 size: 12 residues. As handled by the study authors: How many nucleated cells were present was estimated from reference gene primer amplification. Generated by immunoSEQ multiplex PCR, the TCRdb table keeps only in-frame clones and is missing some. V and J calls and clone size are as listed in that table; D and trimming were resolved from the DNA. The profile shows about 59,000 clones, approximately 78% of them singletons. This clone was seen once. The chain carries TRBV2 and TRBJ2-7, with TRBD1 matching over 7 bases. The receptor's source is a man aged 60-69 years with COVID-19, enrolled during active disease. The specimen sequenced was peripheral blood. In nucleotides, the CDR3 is TGTGCCAGCAGGGGCAGGGGGTACGAGCAGTACTTC. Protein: CASRGRGYEQYF. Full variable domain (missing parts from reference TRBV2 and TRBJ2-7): EPEVTQTPSHQVTQMGQEVILRCVPISNHLYFYWYRQILGQKVEFLVSFYNNEISEKSEIFDDQFSVERPDGSNFTLKIRSTKLEDSAMYFCASRGRGYEQYFGPGTRLTVT.